The 8 T cell receptor beta chains listed next were all sequenced from one sample in a study of beta chain features in type 1 diabetes. Every isolated RNA sample was fully reverse transcribed, so sequencing captured expressed TCRB transcripts. Data came from immunoSEQ multiplex PCR; TCRdb stores just in-frame clones and leaves some out. The sample yields about 180,000 clones, about 13% seen once. Sequencing input: central memory CD4+ T cells from blood. The receptors come from a woman aged 18-30 years in good health.

This sequence joins TRBV29-1 and TRBJ2-3, with TRBD2 matching over 10 bases. Germline-derived CDR1 and CDR2 are SQVTM and ANQGSEA. Germline trimming cut 7 bases from V and 2 bases from J; bases unmatched to any gene: 12. The CDR3 is 16 amino acids. The CDR3 here is CSANGGLAKTTDTQYF. The CDR3 DNA follows: TGCAGCGCTAACGGGGGACTAGCGAAAACCACAGATACGCAGTATTTT.

This chain uses TRBV18 with TRBJ2-5, with a tentative D call TRBD2 (6 bases). Trimming removed 5 bases at V and 5 bases at J, with 15 bases between. The CDR3 sequence is 14 residues long. The V gene's germline CDR1 is KGHSH and CDR2 LQKENI. The CDR3 loop reads CASSRLEGKETQYF. The CDR3 DNA follows: TGTGCCAGCTCAAGGTTGGAGGGGAAGGAGACCCAGTACTTC.

The gene calls are TRBV11-2 and TRBJ2-1; tentatively, D is TRBD1 (6 bases). There are 15 residues in the CDR3. Trimming took 8 bases from V and 1 from J, leaving 15 bases between them. In germline, CDR1 is SGHAT, CDR2 FQNNGV. The CDR3 loop reads CASGRGTQSYNEQFF. As DNA, the CDR3 is TGTGCCAGCGGTAGGGGGACCCAATCCTACAATGAGCAGTTCTTC. Together with reference TRBV11-2 and TRBJ2-1, the CDR3 gives the full variable domain: EAGVAQSPRYKIIEKRQSVAFWCNPISGHATLYWYQQILGQGPKLLIQFQNNGVVDDSQLPKDRFSAERLKGVDSTLKIQPAKLEDSAVYLCASGRGTQSYNEQFFGPGTRLTVL.

This clone appeared a few times. J is TRBJ1-1 and V is TRBV27, with TRBD1 matching over 8 bases. V was clipped by 7 bases and J by 4 bases; unmatched bases: 8. Germline V gives CDR1 MNHEY, CDR2 SMNVEV (reference sequence). CDR3 length: 14 amino acids. DNA of the CDR3: TGTGCCAGCACATTGACAGGGGAGCGCACTGAAGCTTTCTTT. Translating it yields CASTLTGERTEAFF.

This rearrangement joins TRBV2 to TRBJ1-1; D call uncertain. The germline CDR1 and CDR2 sequences are SNHLY and FYNNEI. The CDR3 runs to 13 residues. V lost 4 bases and J lost 2, with 8 bases in between. The DNA for the CDR3 is TGTGCCAGCAGTGGGGAGGTTAACACTGAAGCTTTCTTT. Translating it yields CASSGEVNTEAFF.

This chain joins TRBV30 and TRBJ1-5, with TRBD1 matching over 9 bases. The CDR3 has 14 amino acids. The V gene's germline CDR1 is GTSNPN and CDR2 SVGIG (reference sequence). Losses at the gene ends were 1 base for V and 4 bases for J; bases not matched to a gene: 2. CDR3 sequence reads: CAWSGQGGNQPQHF. DNA for the CDR3: TGTGCCTGGAGTGGACAGGGGGGTAATCAGCCCCAGCATTTT.

This chain uses TRBV29-1 with TRBJ2-7; possibly TRBD1 for D (6 bases). The CDR3 is made up of 14 amino acids. In germline, CDR1 is SQVTM, CDR2 ANQGSEA. Trimming took off 4 bases at V and 0 bases at J, with 13 bases between the two ends. Here the CDR3 DNA reads TGCAGCGTTGCCTTGACAGGAAGCTCCTACGAGCAGTACTTC. The encoded protein is CSVALTGSSYEQYF.

This clone has just a few counts. V gene TRBV30 combines with J gene TRBJ1-5, with a weak D call TRBD1 (5 bases). The germline V gene has CDR1 GTSNPN and CDR2 SVGIG (reference sequence). This CDR3 comprises 15 residues. V was cut by 0 bases and J by 11 bases, with 20 bases left in between. DNA for the CDR3: TGTGCCTGGAGTGTGACTCGGGGGGGAATCAGTTCCCAGCATTTT. Translation: CAWSVTRGGISSQHF.